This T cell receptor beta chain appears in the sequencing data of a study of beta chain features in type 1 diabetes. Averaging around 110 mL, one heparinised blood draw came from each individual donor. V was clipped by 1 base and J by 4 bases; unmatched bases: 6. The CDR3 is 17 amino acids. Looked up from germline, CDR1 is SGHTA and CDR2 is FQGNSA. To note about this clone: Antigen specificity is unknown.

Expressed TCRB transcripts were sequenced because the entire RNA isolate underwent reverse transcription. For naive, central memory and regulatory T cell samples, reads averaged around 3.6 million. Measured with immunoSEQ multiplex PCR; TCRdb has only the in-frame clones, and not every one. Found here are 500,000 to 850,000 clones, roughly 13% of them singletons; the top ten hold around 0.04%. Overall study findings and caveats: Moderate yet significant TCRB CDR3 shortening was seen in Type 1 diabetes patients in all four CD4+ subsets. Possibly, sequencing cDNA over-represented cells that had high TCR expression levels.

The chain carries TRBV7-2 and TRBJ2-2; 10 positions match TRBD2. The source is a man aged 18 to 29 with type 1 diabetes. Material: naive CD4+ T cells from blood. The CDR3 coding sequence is TGTGCCAGCAGCTTAGTAAGGGGACTAGCGTCCACCGGGGAGCTGTTTTTT. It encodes CASSLVRGLASTGELFF.